This T cell receptor beta chain was sequenced during a study of T-cell memory formation after mild COVID-19. Overall study results and limits: Those CD4+ clones that contracted were mainly in CM and EM (CD8+ ones in EMRA). Memory sampled before infection contained some responding clones, suggesting cross-reactive memory joined.

This clonotype occurred a few times. Its antigen is unknown. Via MiXCR, TCRdb re-called the 5' RACE reads, giving one row per CDR3 protein. In the table there are over 250,000 distinct CDR3 sequences, 15% to 20% of which are singletons. V lost 4 bases to trimming and J lost 5 bases, with 17 bases between them. The germline gives CDR1 SGHAT, CDR2 FQNNGV. The length of the CDR3 is 16 residues. The sample comprised PBMCs or a T cell subset sorted from them (not recorded which). This clonotype originated in a young man who had mild COVID-19 (a few samples of this study predate the infection). Cell type and time point are not known. V usage is TRBV11-2 and J usage is TRBJ2-2; a possible D gene is TRBD2 (6 bases). CDR3 bases: TGTGCCAGCAGCTCCCTGGCAGGGAGGCTGACCGGGGAGCTGTTTTTT. Protein product: CASSSLAGRLTGELFF.